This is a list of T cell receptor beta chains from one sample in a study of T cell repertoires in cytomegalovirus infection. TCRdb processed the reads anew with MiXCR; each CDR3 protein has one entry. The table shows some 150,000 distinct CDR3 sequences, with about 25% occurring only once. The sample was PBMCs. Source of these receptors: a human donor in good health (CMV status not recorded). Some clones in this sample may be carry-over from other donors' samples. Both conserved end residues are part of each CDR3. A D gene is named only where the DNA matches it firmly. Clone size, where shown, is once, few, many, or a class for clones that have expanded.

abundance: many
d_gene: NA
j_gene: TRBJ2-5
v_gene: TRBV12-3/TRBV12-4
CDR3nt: TGTGCCAGCAGTCTCGGGTCCCAAGGGGAGACCCAGTACTTC
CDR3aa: CASSLGSQGETQYF

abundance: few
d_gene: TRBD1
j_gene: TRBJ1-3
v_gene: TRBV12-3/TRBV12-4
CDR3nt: TGTGCCAGCAGTTCAAGCCAGGGGGCGCGAGGAAACACCATATATTTT
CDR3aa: CASSSSQGARGNTIYF

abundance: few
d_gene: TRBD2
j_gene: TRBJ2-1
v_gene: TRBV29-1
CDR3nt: TGCAGCGGGGGGGGGAATGAGCAGTTCTTC
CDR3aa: CSGGGNEQFF

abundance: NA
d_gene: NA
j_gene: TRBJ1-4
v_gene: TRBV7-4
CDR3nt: TGTGCCAGCAGCTTAGCCGGGACATTTGAAAAACTGTTTTTT
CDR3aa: CASSLAGTFEKLFF

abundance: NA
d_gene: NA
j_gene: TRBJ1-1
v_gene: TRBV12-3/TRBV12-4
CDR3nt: TGTGCCAGCCGTACAGGGAACACTGAAGCTTTCTTT
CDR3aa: CASRTGNTEAFF

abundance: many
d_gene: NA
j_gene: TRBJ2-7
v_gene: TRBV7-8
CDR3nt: TGTGCCAGCAGCGCGCGGCGCTCCTACGAGCAGTACTTC
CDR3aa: CASSARRSYEQYF

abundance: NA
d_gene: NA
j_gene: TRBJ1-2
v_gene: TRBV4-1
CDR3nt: TGCGCCAGCAGCCAAGGCCCCGGGAAGTACGGCTACACCTTC
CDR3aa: CASSQGPGKYGYTF

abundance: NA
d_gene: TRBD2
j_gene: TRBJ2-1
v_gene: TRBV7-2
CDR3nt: TGTGCCAGCAGCTTAGCGGGAGGGTTTAAGATGAGCTCCTACAATGAGCAGTTCTTC
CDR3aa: CASSLAGGFKMSSYNEQFF

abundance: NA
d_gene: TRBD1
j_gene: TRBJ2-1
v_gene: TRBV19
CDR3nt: TGTGCCAGTAGTATCGGGGAATTAGGGACAGGGGGCGAGTACAATGAGCAGTTCTTC
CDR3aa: CASSIGELGTGGEYNEQFF

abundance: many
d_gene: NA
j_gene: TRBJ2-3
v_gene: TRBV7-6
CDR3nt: TGTGCCAGCAGCCTCCTTGGGGAGACAGATACGCAGTATTTT
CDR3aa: CASSLLGETDTQYF

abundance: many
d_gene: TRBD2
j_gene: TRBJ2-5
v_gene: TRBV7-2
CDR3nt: TGTGCCAGCAGCACCGACCTAGCGGGGCGCATCGGGACCCAGTACTTC
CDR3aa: CASSTDLAGRIGTQYF

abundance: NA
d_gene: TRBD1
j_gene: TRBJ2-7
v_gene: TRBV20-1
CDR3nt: TGCAGTTGCTCAGGGGGCAGCTCCTACGAGCAGTACTTC
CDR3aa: CSCSGGSSYEQYF

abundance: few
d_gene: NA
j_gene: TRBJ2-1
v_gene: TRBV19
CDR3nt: TGTGCCAGTAGTACTCCTCCCCCCCCGAAAGCTTACAATGAGCAGTTCTTC
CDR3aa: CASSTPPPPKAYNEQFF

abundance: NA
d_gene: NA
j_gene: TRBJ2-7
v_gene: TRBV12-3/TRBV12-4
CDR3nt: TGTGCCAGCAGTTTAGCGCGCTCGGACAGCTACGAGCAGTACTTC
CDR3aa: CASSLARSDSYEQYF

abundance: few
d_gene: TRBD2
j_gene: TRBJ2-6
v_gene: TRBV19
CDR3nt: TGTGCCAGTAGTATAAGCGGGACTGGGGCCAACGTCCTGACTTTC
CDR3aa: CASSISGTGANVLTF

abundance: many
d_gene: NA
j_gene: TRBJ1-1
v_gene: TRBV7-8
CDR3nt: TGTGCCAGCAGCTTATATCCAAATGCCGGGAGTCCGGGTACTGAAGCTTTCTTT
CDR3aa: CASSLYPNAGSPGTEAFF

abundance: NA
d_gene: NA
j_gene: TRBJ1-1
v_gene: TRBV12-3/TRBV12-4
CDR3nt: TGTGCCAGCAGTTTGGGGGCGGGGCACACTGAAGCTTTCTTT
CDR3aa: CASSLGAGHTEAFF

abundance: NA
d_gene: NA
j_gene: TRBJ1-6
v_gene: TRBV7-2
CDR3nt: TGTGCCAGCAGCTCAGGGGACGGGGGAAATAATTCACCCCTCCACTTT
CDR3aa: CASSSGDGGNNSPLHF

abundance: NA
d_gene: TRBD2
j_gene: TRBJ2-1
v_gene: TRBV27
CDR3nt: TGTGGGGAATGGGGACTAGAGCAGTTCTTC
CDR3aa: CGEWGLEQFF

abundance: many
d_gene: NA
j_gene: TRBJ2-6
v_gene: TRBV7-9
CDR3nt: TGTGCCAGCAGCTTAATAAGAGGTGGGGCCAACGTCCTGACTTTC
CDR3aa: CASSLIRGGANVLTF

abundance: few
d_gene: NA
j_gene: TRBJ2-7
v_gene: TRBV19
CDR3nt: TGTGCCAGTGGGCAGGGTTCCACCTACGAGCAGTACTTC
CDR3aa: CASGQGSTYEQYF

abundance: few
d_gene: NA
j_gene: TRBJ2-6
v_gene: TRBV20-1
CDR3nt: TGCAGTGCTAGGGGACAAGGGGGGGCGAGGGCCAACGTCCTGACTTTC
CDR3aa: CSARGQGGARANVLTF

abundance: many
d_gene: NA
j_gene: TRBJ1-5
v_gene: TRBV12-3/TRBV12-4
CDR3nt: TGTGCCAGCAGTTTACCAGGGATAAGTCAGCCCCAGCATTTT
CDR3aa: CASSLPGISQPQHF

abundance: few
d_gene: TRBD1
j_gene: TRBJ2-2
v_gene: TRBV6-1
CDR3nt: TGTGCCAGCAGCTCAGGGGGCGCGAACACCGGGGAGCTGTTTTTT
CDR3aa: CASSSGGANTGELFF

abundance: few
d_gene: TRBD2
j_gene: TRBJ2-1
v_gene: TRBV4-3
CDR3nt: TGCGCCAGCAGCCAAGATGCCCTAGCGGGTTACAATGAGCAGTTCTTC
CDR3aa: CASSQDALAGYNEQFF

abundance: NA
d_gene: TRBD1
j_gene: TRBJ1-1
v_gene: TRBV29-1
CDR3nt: TGCAGCGTGTGGACAGGGGGGGCTTTCTTT
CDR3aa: CSVWTGGAFF

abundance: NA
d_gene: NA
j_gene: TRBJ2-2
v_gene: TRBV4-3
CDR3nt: TGCGCCAGCAGCCAAGGTCGGAGGGGCGGGGAGCTGTTTTTT
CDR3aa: CASSQGRRGGELFF

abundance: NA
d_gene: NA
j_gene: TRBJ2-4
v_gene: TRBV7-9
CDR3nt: TGTGCCAGCAGCTTAGGCCAGACTTTCATAGGAAACATTCAGTGCTTC
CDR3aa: CASSLGQTFIGNIQCF

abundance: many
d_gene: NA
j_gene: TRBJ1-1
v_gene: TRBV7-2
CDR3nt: TGTGCCAGCAGCTTAACGCCCCTGCGGGTGGGCACTGAAGCTTTCTTT
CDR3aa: CASSLTPLRVGTEAFF

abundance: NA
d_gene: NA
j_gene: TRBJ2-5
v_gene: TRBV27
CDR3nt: TGTGCCAGCAGTTTATCGTGGGGAGGTGAGACCCAGTACTTC
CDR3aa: CASSLSWGGETQYF

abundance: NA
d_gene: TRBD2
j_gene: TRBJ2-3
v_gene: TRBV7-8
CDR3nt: TGTGCCAGCAGCGTACGCCGGGGGACTAGCGGGACATCAGATACGCAGTATTTT
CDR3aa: CASSVRRGTSGTSDTQYF

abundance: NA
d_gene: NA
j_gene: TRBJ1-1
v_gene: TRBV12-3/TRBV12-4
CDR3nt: TGTGCCAGCAGTTATGACCTTGGAGCTTTCTTT
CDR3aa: CASSYDLGAFF

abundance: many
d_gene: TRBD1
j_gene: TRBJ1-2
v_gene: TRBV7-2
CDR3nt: TGTGCCAGCAGCACGACAGGGGGCTATGGCTACACCTTC
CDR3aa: CASSTTGGYGYTF

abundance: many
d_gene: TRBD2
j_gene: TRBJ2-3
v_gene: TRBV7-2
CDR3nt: TGTGCCAGCAGCTTATCAGCGGGAGGGACAGATACGCAGTATTTT
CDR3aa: CASSLSAGGTDTQYF

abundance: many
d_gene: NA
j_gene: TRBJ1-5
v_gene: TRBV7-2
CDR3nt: TGTGCCAGCAGCTTAGACCGCGAGCCCCAGCATTTT
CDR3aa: CASSLDREPQHF

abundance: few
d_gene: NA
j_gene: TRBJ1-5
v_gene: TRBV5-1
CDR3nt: TGCGCCAGCGCACGGGACGGGGGCAATCAGCCCCAGCATTTT
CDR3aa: CASARDGGNQPQHF

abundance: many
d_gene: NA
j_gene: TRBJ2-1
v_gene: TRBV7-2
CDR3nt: TGTGCCAGCAGCTTAGCGAACAATGAGCAGTTCTTC
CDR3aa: CASSLANNEQFF

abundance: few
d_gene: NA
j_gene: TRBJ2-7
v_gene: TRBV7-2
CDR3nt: TGTGCCAGCAGTCAAACCTCCACCGCAAGCTCCTACGAGCAGTACTTC
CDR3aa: CASSQTSTASSYEQYF

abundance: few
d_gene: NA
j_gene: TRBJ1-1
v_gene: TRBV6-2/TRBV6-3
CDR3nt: TGTGCCAGCAGTCCTTATACAGCGGAAGCTTTCTTT
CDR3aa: CASSPYTAEAFF